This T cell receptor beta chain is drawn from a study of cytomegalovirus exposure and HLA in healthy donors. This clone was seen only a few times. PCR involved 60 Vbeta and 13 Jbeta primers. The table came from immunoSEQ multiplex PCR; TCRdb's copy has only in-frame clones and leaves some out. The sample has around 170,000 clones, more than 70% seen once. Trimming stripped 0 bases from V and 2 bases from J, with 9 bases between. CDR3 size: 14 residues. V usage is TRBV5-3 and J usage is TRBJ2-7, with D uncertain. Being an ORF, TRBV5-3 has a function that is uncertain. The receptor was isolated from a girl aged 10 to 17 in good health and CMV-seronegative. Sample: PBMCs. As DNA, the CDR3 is TGTGCCAGAAGCTTGGGTGTTCCGGCCTACGAGCAGTACTTC. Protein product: CARSLGVPAYEQYF.